This TCR beta chain appears in the sequencing data of a study of blood T cell repertoires in COVID-19. Across the whole study: The United States, Italy and Spain provided the acute and convalescent COVID-19 samples.

From germline, CDR1 is KGHDR and CDR2 SFDVKD. CDR3 length: 15 residues. V shed 2 bases and J shed 3 bases, with 10 bases lying between them. The data were produced by immunoSEQ multiplex PCR, yet TCRdb's version contains in-frame clones alone and is incomplete. The sample gives 110,000 to 150,000 clones, approximately 79% of which show up once; 3% to 4.5% is in the top ten. This sequence was found in a man aged 55-75 years with acute or convalescent COVID-19. This chain joins TRBV24-1 and TRBJ1-5, with D tentatively TRBD1 (5 bases). Source material: peripheral blood. DNA of the CDR3: TGTGCCACCAGTGATTCCACAGGTCTCAATCAGCCCCAGCATTTT. This gives the protein CATSDSTGLNQPQHF.